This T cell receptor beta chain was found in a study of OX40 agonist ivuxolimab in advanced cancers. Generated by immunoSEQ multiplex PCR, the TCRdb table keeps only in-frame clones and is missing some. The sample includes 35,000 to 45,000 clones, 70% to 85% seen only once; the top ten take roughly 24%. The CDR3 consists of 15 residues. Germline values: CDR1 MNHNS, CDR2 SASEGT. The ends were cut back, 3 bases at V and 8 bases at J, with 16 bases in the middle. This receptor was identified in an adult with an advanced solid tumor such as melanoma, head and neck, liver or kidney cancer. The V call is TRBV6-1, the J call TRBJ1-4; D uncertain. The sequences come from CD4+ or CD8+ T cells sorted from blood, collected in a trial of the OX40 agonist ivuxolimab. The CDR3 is CASSEGFRPGEKLFF. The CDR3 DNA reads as TGTGCCAGCAGTGAGGGTTTCCGGCCGGGGGAAAAACTGTTTTTT.